The source of this T cell receptor beta chain is a study of identical twins. This clonotype was picked up many times. Its antigen is currently unknown. A universal primer site was added by template switching, and unique molecular identifiers were carried by the cDNA. TCRdb reprocessed the 5' RACE reads with MiXCR, giving one entry per CDR3 protein. In the table there are under 350,000 distinct CDR3 sequences, roughly 9.7% of which are singletons. Findings and caveats of the study: Whereas memory repertoires showed no such difference, abundant cord blood beta clonotypes carried fewer insertions.

This CDR3 region has 17 residues. The V gene end was trimmed by 0 bases and the J gene end by 1 base; junction bases not matched to a gene: 7. CDR1 and CDR2 (germline): LNHNV, YYDKDF (reference sequence). These data were likewise used in another study, on yellow fever vaccine responses in identical twins.

The rearrangement links TRBV15 to TRBJ2-5; 8 bases agree with TRBD1. Sequencing input: CD8+ T cells sorted from blood. This clonotype was sampled from a woman aged 18-30 years in good health. CDR3 residues: CATSRDQDRAFQETQYF. In DNA form, the CDR3 reads TGTGCCACCAGCAGAGATCAGGACAGGGCATTCCAAGAGACCCAGTACTTC.